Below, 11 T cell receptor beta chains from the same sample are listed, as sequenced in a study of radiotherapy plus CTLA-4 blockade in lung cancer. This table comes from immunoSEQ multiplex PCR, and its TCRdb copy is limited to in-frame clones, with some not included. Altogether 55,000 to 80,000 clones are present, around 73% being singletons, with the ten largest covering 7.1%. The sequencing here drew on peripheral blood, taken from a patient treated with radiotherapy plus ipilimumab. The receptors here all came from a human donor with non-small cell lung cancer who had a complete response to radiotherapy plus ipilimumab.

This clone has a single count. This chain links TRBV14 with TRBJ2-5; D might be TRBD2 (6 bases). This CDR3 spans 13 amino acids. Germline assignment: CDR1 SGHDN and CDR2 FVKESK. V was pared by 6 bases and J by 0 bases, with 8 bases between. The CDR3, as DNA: TGTGCCAGCAGAGGGGACTACCAAGAGACCCAGTACTTC. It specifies CASRGDYQETQYF.

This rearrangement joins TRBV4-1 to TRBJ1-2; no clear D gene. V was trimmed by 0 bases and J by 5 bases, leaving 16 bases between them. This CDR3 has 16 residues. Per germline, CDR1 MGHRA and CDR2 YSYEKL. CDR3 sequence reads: CASSQDILGIWYGYTF. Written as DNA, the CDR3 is TGCGCCAGCAGCCAAGATATCCTTGGGATATGGTATGGCTACACCTTC.

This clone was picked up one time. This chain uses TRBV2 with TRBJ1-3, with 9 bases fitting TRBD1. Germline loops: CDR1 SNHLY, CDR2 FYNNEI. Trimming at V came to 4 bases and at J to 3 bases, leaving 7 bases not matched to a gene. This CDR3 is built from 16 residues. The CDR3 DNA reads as TGTGCCAGCAGTGTAGGACAGGGGCTTTATGGAAACACCATATATTTT. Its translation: CASSVGQGLYGNTIYF.

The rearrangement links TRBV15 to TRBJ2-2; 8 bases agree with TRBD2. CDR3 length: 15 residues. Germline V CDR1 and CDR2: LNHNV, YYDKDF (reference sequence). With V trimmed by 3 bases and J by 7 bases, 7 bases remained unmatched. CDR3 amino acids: CATSRSGRRVGELFF. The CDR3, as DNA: TGTGCCACCAGCAGGAGCGGGAGAAGGGTCGGGGAGCTGTTTTTT.

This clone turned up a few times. The CDR3, as DNA: TGTGCCAGCATCTATGTGGGACGAGCTTTCTTT. This gives the protein CASIYVGRAFF. The chain is built from TRBV6-1 and TRBJ1-1; a weak D match, TRBD1 (5 bases). Germline CDR1 is MNHNS and CDR2 is SASEGT. The CDR3 spans 11 residues. V shed 7 bases and J shed 10 bases, with 13 bases lying between them.

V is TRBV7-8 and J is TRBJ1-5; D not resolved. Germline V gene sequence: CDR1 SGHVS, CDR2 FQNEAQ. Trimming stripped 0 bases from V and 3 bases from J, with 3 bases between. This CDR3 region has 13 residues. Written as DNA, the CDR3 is TGTGCCAGCAGCTTAGCTTCCAATCAGCCCCAGCATTTT. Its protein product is CASSLASNQPQHF.

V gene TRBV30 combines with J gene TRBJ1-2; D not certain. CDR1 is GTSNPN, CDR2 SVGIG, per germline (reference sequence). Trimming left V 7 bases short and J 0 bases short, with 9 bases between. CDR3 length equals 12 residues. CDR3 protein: CAFRPANYGYTF. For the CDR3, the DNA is TGTGCCTTTAGACCGGCTAACTATGGCTACACCTTC.

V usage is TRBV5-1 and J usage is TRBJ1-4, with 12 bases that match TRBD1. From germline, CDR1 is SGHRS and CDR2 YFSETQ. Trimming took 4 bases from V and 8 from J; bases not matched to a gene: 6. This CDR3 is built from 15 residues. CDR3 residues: CASSPTGTGGEKLFF. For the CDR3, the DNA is TGCGCCAGCAGCCCGACCGGGACAGGGGGCGAAAAACTGTTTTTT. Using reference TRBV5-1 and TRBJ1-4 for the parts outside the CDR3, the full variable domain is KAGVTQTPRYLIKTRGQQVTLSCSPISGHRSVSWYQQTPGQGLQFLFEYFSETQRNKGNFPGRFSGRQFSNSRSEMNVSTLELGDSALYLCASSPTGTGGEKLFFGSGTQLSVL.

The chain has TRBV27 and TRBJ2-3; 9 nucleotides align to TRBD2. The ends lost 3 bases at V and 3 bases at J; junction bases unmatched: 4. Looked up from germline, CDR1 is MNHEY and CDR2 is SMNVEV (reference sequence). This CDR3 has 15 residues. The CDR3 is CASSLGSGGTDTQYF. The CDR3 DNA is TGTGCCAGCAGTTTGGGGAGCGGGGGGACAGATACGCAGTATTTT.

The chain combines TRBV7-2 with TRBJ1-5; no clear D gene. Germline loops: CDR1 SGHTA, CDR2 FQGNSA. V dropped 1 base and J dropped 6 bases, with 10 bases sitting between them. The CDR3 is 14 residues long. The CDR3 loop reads CASSLGHGVQPQHF. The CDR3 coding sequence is TGTGCCAGCAGCTTAGGACATGGGGTTCAGCCCCAGCATTTT.

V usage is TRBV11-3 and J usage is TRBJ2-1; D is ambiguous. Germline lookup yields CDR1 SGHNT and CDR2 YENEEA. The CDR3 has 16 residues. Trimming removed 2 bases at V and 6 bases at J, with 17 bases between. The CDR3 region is CASSLQLGQSSNEQFF. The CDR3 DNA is TGTGCCAGCAGCTTACAGCTTGGGCAGTCGAGCAATGAGCAGTTCTTC. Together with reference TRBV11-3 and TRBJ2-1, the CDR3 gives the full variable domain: EAGVVQSPRYKIIEKKQPVAFWCNPISGHNTLYWYLQNLGQGPELLIRYENEEAVDDSQLPKDRFSAERLKGVDSTLKIQPAELGDSAVYLCASSLQLGQSSNEQFFGPGTRLTVL.